This entry concerns a single T cell receptor (beta chain). Antigen unknown. Treatment in this sample: roughly ten-day PBMC culture with coronavirus spike peptide pools or control peptides (ViraFEST assay). The CDR3 runs to 15 residues. In germline, CDR1 is GTSNPN, CDR2 SVGIG (reference sequence). Trimming removed 0 bases from V and 4 bases from J; junction bases left unmatched: 6. The sample is drawn from a study of vaccination and CD4 T cells after COVID-19. Whole-study results and caveats: Spike mono-reactivity marked 304 of 307 vaccine-specific clones in convalescent patients.

The Oncomine TCR Beta short-read assay generated sequence data from the DNA of cultured CD4+ T cells. In TCRdb, the PCR reads were re-called with MiXCR into one record per CDR3 protein. The sample yields under 11,000 distinct CDR3 sequences, 69% seen once. The chain has TRBV30 and TRBJ2-5; 9 bases are shared with TRBD2. The receptor was isolated from a human donor who had recovered from COVID-19. The material sequenced was CD4+ T cells from blood, cultured in vitro. The CDR3 DNA reads as TGTGCCTGGAGTGTACGCGGGAGGGCCTCAGAGACCCAGTACTTC. Translated: CAWSVRGRASETQYF. Supplemented by reference TRBV30 and TRBJ2-5, the full variable domain reads SQTIHQWPATLVQPVGSPLSLECTVEGTSNPNLYWYRQAAGRGLQLLFYSVGIGQISSEVPQNLSASRPQDRQFILSSKKLLLSDSGFYLCAWSVRGRASETQYFGPGTRLLVL.